These 9 T cell receptor beta chains originate from one sample sequenced in a study of T-cell reconstitution after alpha-beta-depleted transplantation in children (TCRdb year 2016). The method was PCR. Sequencing relied on an Illumina HiSeq 2500. TCR library preparation used molecular barcoding, with unique molecular identifiers applied to normalize quantification of the TCRbeta repertoire. The public sequencing data were trimmed at Q25 with fastp and processed into clonotypes with MiXCR by TCRdb, which kept only in-frame beta chains. When rows share a CDR3 protein, they turn into one entry using the most common DNA and genes. Present in this sample are about 240,000 distinct CDR3 sequences, about 12% of which were seen just once. The leading ten clones occupy 2% to 3% of the sample. Sequencing used PBMCs from the stem cell graft donor, obtained from the stem cell graft. The source is a human donor who donated a stem cell graft to a child with acute lymphoblastic leukemia.

At least ten counts were recorded for this clonotype. The chain is built from TRBV5-1 and TRBJ2-7; a possible D gene is TRBD2 (5 bases). CDR1 SGHRS and CDR2 YFSETQ come from the germline V gene. This CDR3 comprises 15 residues. V lost 0 bases to trimming and J lost 0 bases, with 10 bases between them. The CDR3 spells CASSLGGLGSYEQYF. CDR3 in DNA: TGCGCCAGCAGCTTGGGCGGACTGGGCTCCTACGAGCAGTACTTC.

This clonotype was seen a handful of times. The V and J genes are TRBV27 and TRBJ1-5; a possible D gene is TRBD1 (6 bases). Germline-derived CDR1 and CDR2 are MNHEY and SMNVEV (reference sequence). The CDR3 is 15 amino acids. Trimming took off 2 bases at V and 8 bases at J, with 16 bases between the two ends. The CDR3 DNA follows: TGTGCCAGCAGTTTACAGGGGCAGCTTGAGGAGCCCCAGCATTTT. It codes for CASSLQGQLEEPQHF.

This clonotype was found many times. The gene calls are TRBV4-2 and TRBJ1-1; D is unresolved. The CDR3 length is 16 residues. From germline, CDR1 is LGHNA and CDR2 YNFKEQ. V lost 0 bases and J 0 bases, leaving 11 bases between the germline ends. Here the CDR3 DNA reads TGTGCCAGCAGCCAAGATCGAATGAGCATGAACACTGAAGCTTTCTTT. Encoded protein: CASSQDRMSMNTEAFF.

This rearrangement joins TRBV6-2 or TRBV6-3 to TRBJ1-2; 8 positions match TRBD1. Unmatched junction bases numbered 8, after V lost 6 bases and J lost 2 bases. Germline assignment: CDR1 MNHEY and CDR2 SVGEGT. The CDR3 is 15 residues long. Here the CDR3 DNA reads TGTGCCAGCAGATCTGGAGGACAGGGAAACTATGGCTACACCTTC. Translation gives CASRSGGQGNYGYTF.

This clonotype was counted many times. The J gene is TRBJ1-1, the V gene TRBV6-2 or TRBV6-3, with unresolved D. CDR1 and CDR2 from the germline V gene are MNHEY and SVGEGT. The CDR3 has 13 amino acids. The V end was cut by 2 bases, the J end by 11 bases, with 15 bases between. DNA of the CDR3: TGTGCCAGCAGTTACGCCGATTCCAGATGGGCTTTCTTT. Amino acid sequence: CASSYADSRWAFF.

The chain recombines TRBV18 with TRBJ1-3; D is undetermined. CDR1 and CDR2 (germline): KGHSH, LQKENI. V was clipped by 4 bases and J by 1 base, with 8 bases between them. This CDR3 is 14 amino acids long. CDR3 sequence: CASSLRQSGNTIYF. CDR3 nucleotides: TGTGCCAGCTCACTACGACAATCTGGAAACACCATATATTTT.

The sample holds many counts of this clonotype. The rearrangement uses TRBV20-1 and TRBJ2-3, with TRBD1 matching 8 bases. Looked up from germline, CDR1 is DFQATT and CDR2 is SNEGSKA (reference sequence). This CDR3 is built from 13 residues. V was clipped by 5 bases and J by 6 bases; unmatched bases: 7. Written as DNA, the CDR3 is TGCAGTGCTCCAGGACAGGGCCCCGATACGCAGTATTTT. Amino acid sequence: CSAPGQGPDTQYF.

This clonotype has a count of ten or more. The CDR3 here is CASSLGTGVRSPLHF. In DNA form, the CDR3 reads TGTGCCAGCAGCTTAGGGACAGGGGTTAGGTCACCCCTCCACTTT. The chain uses TRBV13 and TRBJ1-6, with 8 bases that match TRBD1. Unmatched junction bases numbered 5, after V lost 0 bases and J lost 10 bases. The CDR3 spans 15 residues. CDR1 PRHDT and CDR2 FYEKMQ come from the germline V gene (reference sequence).

This clonotype was counted many times. This rearrangement joins TRBV7-9 to TRBJ1-2; perhaps TRBD1 as D (5 bases). This CDR3 comprises 14 residues. The germline V gene has CDR1 SEHNR and CDR2 FQNEAQ (reference sequence). Trimming left V 1 base short and J 4 bases short, with 10 bases between. The CDR3 is CASSLEGRGYGYTF. Written as DNA, the CDR3 is TGTGCCAGCAGCTTAGAGGGAAGGGGCTATGGCTACACCTTC.